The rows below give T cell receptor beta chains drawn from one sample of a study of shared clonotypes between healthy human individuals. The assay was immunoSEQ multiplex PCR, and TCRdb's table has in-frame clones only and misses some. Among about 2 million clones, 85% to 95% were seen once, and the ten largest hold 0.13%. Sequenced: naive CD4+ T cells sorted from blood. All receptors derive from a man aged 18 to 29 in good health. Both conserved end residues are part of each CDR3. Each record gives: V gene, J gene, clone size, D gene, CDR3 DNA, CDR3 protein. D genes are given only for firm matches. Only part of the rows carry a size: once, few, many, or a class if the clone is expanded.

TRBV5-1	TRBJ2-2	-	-	TGCGCCAGCAGGGGCGACAGTTTAACCGGGGAGCTGTTTTTT	CASRGDSLTGELFF
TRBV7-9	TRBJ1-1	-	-	TGTGCCAGCAGCTTCCCCGGGGGTTTGACTGAAGCTTTCTTT	CASSFPGGLTEAFF
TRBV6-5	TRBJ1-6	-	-	TGTGCCAGCGGGCCACGGCCGACCTCGGATTCACCCCTCCACTTT	CASGPRPTSDSPLHF
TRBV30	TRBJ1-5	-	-	TGTGCCTGGAGTGTACCCGGGACACCTTACAATCAGCCCCAGCATTTT	CAWSVPGTPYNQPQHF
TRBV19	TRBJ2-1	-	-	TGTGCCAGTAGCGGCGTATACAATGAGCAGTTCTTC	CASSGVYNEQFF
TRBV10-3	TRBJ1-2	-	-	TGTGCCATCAGCCGAACCCCGGGCCTCCAGGAGTATGGCTACACCTTC	CAISRTPGLQEYGYTF
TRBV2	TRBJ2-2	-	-	TGTGCCAGCAGTAAGGAAGTCACCGGGGAGCTGTTTTTT	CASSKEVTGELFF
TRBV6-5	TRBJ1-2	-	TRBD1	TGTGCCAGCAGTTACGGGCAGGGGGTCGCGGACTATGGCTACACCTTC	CASSYGQGVADYGYTF
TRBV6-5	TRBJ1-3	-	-	TGTGCCAGCAGTTACTCGGGTGCTTTCGGAAACACCATATATTTT	CASSYSGAFGNTIYF
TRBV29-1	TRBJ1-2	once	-	TGCAGCGGAGGGGACGGACCTGATGGCTACACCTTC	CSGGDGPDGYTF
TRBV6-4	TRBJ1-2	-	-	TGTGCCAGCAGCCCAGATGGAGGGCCCTATGGCTACACCTTC	CASSPDGGPYGYTF
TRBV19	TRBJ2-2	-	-	TGTGCCAGTAGACATAGGGGCGGGGACACCGGGGAGCTGTTTTTT	CASRHRGGDTGELFF
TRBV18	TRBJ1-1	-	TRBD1	TGTGCCAGCTCACCTATGGGACAGGTGGGGACTGAAGCTTTCTTT	CASSPMGQVGTEAFF
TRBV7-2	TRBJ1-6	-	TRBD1	TGTGCCAGCAGCCAGCGACAGGGCTATAATTCACCCCTCCACTTT	CASSQRQGYNSPLHF
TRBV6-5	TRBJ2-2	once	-	TGTGCCAGCAGAGTCGGCACCTCGAACACCGGGGAGCTGTTTTTT	CASRVGTSNTGELFF
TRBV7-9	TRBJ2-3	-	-	TGTGCCAGCAGCTTGTGGGAAATCACAGATACGCAGTATTTT	CASSLWEITDTQYF
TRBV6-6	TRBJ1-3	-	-	TGTGCCAGCAGTTACCCGGACTTTCTGAGGGGAAACACCATATATTTT	CASSYPDFLRGNTIYF
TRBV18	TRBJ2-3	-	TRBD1	TGTGCCAGCTCACCACCGGACAGGGATGGCACAGATACGCAGTATTTT	CASSPPDRDGTDTQYF
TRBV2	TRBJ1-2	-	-	TGTGCCAGCAGTGAAAGGGGCGGCTTGGGCGGCTACACCTTC	CASSERGGLGGYTF
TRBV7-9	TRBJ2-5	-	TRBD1	TGTGCCAGCAGCCGAGTGACAGGGAAACGATGGGAGACCCAGTACTTC	CASSRVTGKRWETQYF
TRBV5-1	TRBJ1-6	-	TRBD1	TGCGCCAGCAGCTCAGGACAGGGATTAAGTTCACCCCTCCACTTT	CASSSGQGLSSPLHF
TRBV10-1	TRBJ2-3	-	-	TGCGCCAGCACCAGTGGGCAGAGCACAGATACGCAGTATTTT	CASTSGQSTDTQYF
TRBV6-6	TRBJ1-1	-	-	TGTGCCAGCAGTTACTCGATGTTACAGGGGAACACTGAAGCTTTCTTT	CASSYSMLQGNTEAFF
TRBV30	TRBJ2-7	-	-	TGTGCCTGCGGGCGGGACCCCTACGAGCAGTACTTC	CACGRDPYEQYF
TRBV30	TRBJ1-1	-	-	TGTGCCTGGAGTGATAAGGGCAAAAAAGCTTTCTTT	CAWSDKGKKAFF
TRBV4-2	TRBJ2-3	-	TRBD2	TGTGCCAGCAGCCAAGCTAGCGGGGCAATTAGCACAGATACGCAGTATTTT	CASSQASGAISTDTQYF
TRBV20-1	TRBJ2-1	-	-	TGCAGTGCTCAAGCGGTTGATGAGCAGTTCTTC	CSAQAVDEQFF
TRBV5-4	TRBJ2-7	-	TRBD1	TGTGCCAGCAGCTTGTCCATACAGGGGAGCGAGCAGTACTTC	CASSLSIQGSEQYF
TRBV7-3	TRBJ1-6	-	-	TGTGCCAGCAGCCTCACTGGCTCCTATAATTCACCCCTCCACTTT	CASSLTGSYNSPLHF
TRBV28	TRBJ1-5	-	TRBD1	TGTGCCAGCAGTTTATTACAGGGGAACAACAATCAGCCCCAGCATTTT	CASSLLQGNNNQPQHF
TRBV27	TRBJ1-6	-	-	TGTGCCAGCAGTTTAAGCCAGGGGACACAACCCAGGTCCTATAATTCACCCCTCCACTTT	CASSLSQGTQPRSYNSPLHF
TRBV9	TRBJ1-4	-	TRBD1	TGTGCCAGCAGCGCCCGACAGGGGGACTTGGAAAAACTGTTTTTT	CASSARQGDLEKLFF
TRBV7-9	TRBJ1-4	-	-	TGTGCCAGCAGTCTAGGGGTGGACGAAAAACTGTTTTTT	CASSLGVDEKLFF
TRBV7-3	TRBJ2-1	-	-	TGTGCCAGCAGCTTAGGGGGAAGGTCCTACAATGAGCAGTTCTTC	CASSLGGRSYNEQFF
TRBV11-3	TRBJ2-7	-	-	TGTGCCAGCAGCTTAGATGGGGGTAAGGGCTACGAGCAGTACTTC	CASSLDGGKGYEQYF
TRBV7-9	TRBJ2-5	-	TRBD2	TGTGCCAGCAGCCCGCCAGGGAGGGTATCTGAAGAGACCCAGTACTTC	CASSPPGRVSEETQYF
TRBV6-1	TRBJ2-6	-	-	TGTGCCAGGGGGGACGCTGGGGCCAACGTCCTGACTTTC	CARGDAGANVLTF
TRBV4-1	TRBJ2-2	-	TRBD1	TGCGCCAGCAGTCGACAGGGGCAGCGCAGTATCGGGGAGCTGTTTTTT	CASSRQGQRSIGELFF
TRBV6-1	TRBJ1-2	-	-	TGTGCCAGCAGTGAAGCGGGAGAGGGCTATGGCTACACCTTC	CASSEAGEGYGYTF
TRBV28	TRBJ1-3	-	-	TGTGCCAGCATGGCGAGAAGTTCCATATATTTT	CASMARSSIYF
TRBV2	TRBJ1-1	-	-	TGTGCCAGCAGTTCTGACGGTGAAGCTTTCTTT	CASSSDGEAFF
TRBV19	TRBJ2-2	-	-	TGTGCCAGCCAACCACGCCGAGGGAACACCGGGGAGCTGTTTTTT	CASQPRRGNTGELFF
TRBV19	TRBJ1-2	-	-	TGTGCCAGTAACCTAAGGGGACAACCCTATGGCTACACCTTC	CASNLRGQPYGYTF
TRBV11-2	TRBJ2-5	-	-	TGTGCCAGCAGCAAACGCGCGGAGACCCAGTACTTC	CASSKRAETQYF
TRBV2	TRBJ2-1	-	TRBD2	TGTGCCAGCAGTTTACTAGCGGGAGGTTACAATGAGCAGTTCTTC	CASSLLAGGYNEQFF
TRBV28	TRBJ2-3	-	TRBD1	TGTGCCAGCAGGCCACCTCCGGGACAGGGCACAGATACGCAGTATTTT	CASRPPPGQGTDTQYF
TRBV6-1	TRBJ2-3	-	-	TGTGCCAGCAGTAGTTTAGCGCCTGGCACAGATACGCAGTATTTT	CASSSLAPGTDTQYF
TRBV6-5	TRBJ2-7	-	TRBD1	TGTGCCAGCAAGACAGGGTCTGGCGAGCAGTACTTC	CASKTGSGEQYF
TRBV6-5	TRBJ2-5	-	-	TGTGCCAGCAGTTATCAGCGTAAGGAGACCCAGTACTTC	CASSYQRKETQYF
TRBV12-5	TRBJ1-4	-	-	TGTGCTAGTGGTTTGGTCTCCAAGGACGGAGTAAATGAAAAACTGTTTTTT	CASGLVSKDGVNEKLFF
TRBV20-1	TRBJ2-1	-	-	TGCAGTGCTAGAGATCGTGATGAGCAGTTCTTC	CSARDRDEQFF
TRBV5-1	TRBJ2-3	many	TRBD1	TGCGCCAGCACTAGGACAGGGGGCACAGATACGCAGTATTTT	CASTRTGGTDTQYF
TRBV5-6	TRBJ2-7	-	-	TGTGCCAGCAGCTCGGCCCTAACCTACGAGCAGTACTTC	CASSSALTYEQYF
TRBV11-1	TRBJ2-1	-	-	TGTGCCAGCAGCTTCAGTGGGGCGTCCTACAATGAGCAGTTCTTC	CASSFSGASYNEQFF
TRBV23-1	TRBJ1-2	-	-	TGCGCCAGCAGTCCGACCCTCATACCGGATTATGGCTACACCTTC	CASSPTLIPDYGYTF
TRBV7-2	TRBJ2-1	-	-	TGTGCCAGCAGCTTAGCTCAGCCCCGCTACAATGAGCAGTTCTTC	CASSLAQPRYNEQFF
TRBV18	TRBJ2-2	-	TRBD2	TGTGCCAGCTCACGGAGACTAGCGGGGGACACCGGGGAGCTGTTTTTT	CASSRRLAGDTGELFF